The 6 T cell receptor beta chains below all came from one sample that was sequenced in a study of T cell responses to AZD1222 COVID-19 vaccine. Only in-frame clones appear in the TCRdb table, and some are missing; sequencing was by immunoSEQ multiplex PCR. This table has about 90,000 clones, about nine tenths appearing once. The material sequenced was peripheral blood, taken 28 days after the second AZD1222 dose. These receptors all come from an adult who received the AZD1222 COVID-19 vaccine.

This clone has just one count. The rearrangement joins TRBV15 to TRBJ2-5; TRBD1 matches at 7 bases. Germline-derived CDR1 and CDR2 are LNHNV and YYDKDF (reference sequence). The CDR3 extends over 16 amino acids. J was trimmed by 4 bases and V by 0 bases; bases with no gene match: 8. CDR3 protein: CATSRDKATGRETQYF. Here the CDR3 DNA reads TGTGCCACCAGCAGAGATAAGGCGACAGGGCGAGAGACCCAGTACTTC. Full variable domain (outside the CDR3, taken from reference TRBV15 and TRBJ2-5): DAMVIQNPRYQVTQFGKPVTLSCSQTLNHNVMYWYQQKSSQAPKLLFHYYDKDFNNEADTPDNFQSRRPNTSFCFLDIRSPGLGDTAMYLCATSRDKATGRETQYFGPGTRLLVL.

The chain carries TRBV6-5 and TRBJ1-3; maybe TRBD1 (5 bases). Trimming shortened V by 6 bases and J by 4 bases, and 16 bases separated the two germline ends. The V gene's germline CDR1 is MNHEY and CDR2 SVGAGI. This CDR3 has 15 amino acids. The CDR3 DNA sequence: TGTGCCAGCAGCCAAAGAGGAGCAGGGGGAAACACCATATATTTT. It codes for CASSQRGAGGNTIYF.

This chain joins TRBV27 and TRBJ1-1; D is unclear. The germline V gene encodes CDR1 MNHEY and CDR2 SMNVEV (reference sequence). The CDR3 extends over 13 amino acids. V shed 2 bases and J shed 2 bases, with 6 bases lying between them. The CDR3 protein is CASSLVQNTEAFF. Here the CDR3 DNA reads TGTGCCAGCAGTTTAGTTCAAAACACTGAAGCTTTCTTT.

The V and J genes are TRBV30 and TRBJ2-7; 8 positions match TRBD2. V trimming: 3 bases; J trimming: 3 bases; junction bases outside the gene matches: 7. The CDR3 is 14 residues long. CDR1 GTSNPN and CDR2 SVGIG come from the germline V gene (reference sequence). This chain's CDR3 is CAWSAGGGYYEQYF. CDR3 nucleotides: TGTGCCTGGAGCGCCGGGGGGGGCTACTACGAGCAGTACTTC.

The chain joins TRBV5-1 to TRBJ1-2, with D hard to call. Germline values: CDR1 SGHRS, CDR2 YFSETQ. The length of the CDR3 is 14 residues. Trimming cost V 0 bases and J 8 bases, with 14 bases left between them. CDR3 in amino acids: CASSLGSGEEGYTF. For the CDR3, the DNA is TGCGCCAGCAGCTTGGGGAGCGGCGAGGAAGGCTACACCTTC.

The chain couples TRBV19 to TRBJ1-1, with 8 bases aligning to TRBD1. CDR1 is LNHDA and CDR2 is SQIVND in the germline V gene (reference sequence). This CDR3 comprises 13 residues. The J segment lost 1 base and the V segment lost 11 bases, leaving 6 bases of the junction unmatched. The CDR3 nucleotides are TGTGCCGTGACACAGGGGGGGAACACTGAAGCTTTCTTT. Translation: CAVTQGGNTEAFF.